This TCR beta chain was found in a study of identical twins. Study observations and caveats: Weaker excess twin sharing was observed in beta out-of-frame sequences.

Worth noting for this clonotype: What it recognizes is unknown.

Unique molecular identifiers were in the cDNA, with template-switch universal primer binding. In TCRdb, the 5' RACE reads were re-called with MiXCR into one record per CDR3 protein. The table has approximately 190,000 distinct CDR3 sequences, around 15% seen once. The CDR3 loop spans 14 amino acids. After removal of 6 bases from V and 3 bases from J, the junction contained 8 bases not matched to a gene. CDR1 and CDR2 (germline): DFQATT, SNEGSKA (reference sequence). The same specimen was also included in a second study, on T cells expressing NK-cell markers. Turning to that study: The TCR beta repertoires originated in sorted CD3+CD56+NKG2C+, CD3+CD56+NKG2C- and CD3+CD56-NKG2C+ T cells. One of the eight sequenced donors was seronegative, whereas the other seven were HCMV-seropositive.

The sequenced material came from CD8+ T cells sorted from blood. The TCR was taken from a woman between 18 and 29 years old in good health. The chain is built from TRBV20-1 and TRBJ2-1, with 7 nucleotides matching TRBD2. CDR3 DNA sequence: TGCAGTGCGGGTGGGCTAGCGGACTACAATGAGCAGTTCTTC. It codes for CSAGGLADYNEQFF.